These T cell receptor beta chains were read from a single sample in a study of T cell responses to AZD1222 COVID-19 vaccine. The assay was immunoSEQ multiplex PCR, and TCRdb's table has in-frame clones only and misses some. The sample lists around 86,000 clones, around 91% occurring once. The material was peripheral blood, obtained on day 0 of AZD1222 vaccination. The source of these receptors is an adult in good health. Both conserved end residues are part of each CDR3. Each record gives: J gene, V gene, D gene, CDR3 length, clone size, CDR3 protein, CDR3 DNA. The D gene is left open where the match is weak. Clone size is stated in some rows and not others, as once, few, many or a class when expanded.

TRBJ2-5 | TRBV7-2 | TRBD1 | 15 | few | CASSLNAGQGSTQYF | TGTGCCAGCAGCTTAAATGCGGGACAGGGATCGACCCAGTACTTC
TRBJ2-5 | TRBV28 | - | 19 | - | CASSFGSLKLEVFGRTQYF | TGTGCCAGCAGTTTCGGGTCTCTTAAGTTGGAAGTTTTCGGAAGGACCCAGTACTTC
TRBJ1-3 | TRBV7-9 | - | 15 | once | CASSLTGFSGNTIYF | TGTGCCAGCAGCTTAACAGGCTTCTCTGGAAACACCATATATTTT
TRBJ1-5 | TRBV6-5 | TRBD1 | 15 | - | CASQIDRAPNQPQHF | TGTGCCAGCCAAATCGACAGGGCGCCCAATCAGCCCCAGCATTTT
TRBJ2-6 | TRBV9 | TRBD1 | 18 | - | CASSPRTGGLSGANVLTF | TGTGCCAGCAGCCCCCGTACAGGGGGGCTCTCTGGGGCCAACGTCCTGACTTTC
TRBJ1-1 | TRBV5-8 | - | 16 | - | CASSLASSRPNTEAFF | TGTGCCAGCAGCTTGGCCTCCAGTAGGCCGAACACTGAAGCTTTCTTT
TRBJ1-5 | TRBV4-1 | - | 14 | - | CASSQEELWQPQHF | TGCGCCAGCAGCCAAGAGGAGCTATGGCAGCCCCAGCATTTT
TRBJ1-3 | TRBV5-1 | - | 14 | once | CASSPGNSGNTIYF | TGCGCCAGCAGCCCGGGCAACTCTGGAAACACCATATATTTT
TRBJ2-5 | TRBV3-1/TRBV3-2 | TRBD2 | 17 | - | CASSQGLAAQSGETQYF | TGTGCCAGCAGCCAAGGGCTAGCGGCCCAATCGGGGGAGACCCAGTACTTC
TRBJ2-7 | TRBV3-1/TRBV3-2 | - | 14 | - | CASRFGRDSYEQYF | TGTGCCAGCAGATTTGGACGGGACTCCTACGAGCAGTACTTC
TRBJ2-5 | TRBV6-5 | - | 16 | once | CASSYFGTSGQETQYF | TGTGCCAGCAGTTACTTTGGGACTTCAGGACAAGAGACCCAGTACTTC
TRBJ1-1 | TRBV7-8 | - | 12 | - | CASSLGESEAFF | TGTGCCAGCAGCTTAGGGGAGTCTGAAGCTTTCTTT
TRBJ2-5 | TRBV7-2 | TRBD1 | 14 | - | CASGRTGVGETQYF | TGTGCCAGCGGACGGACAGGGGTCGGAGAGACCCAGTACTTC
TRBJ1-6 | TRBV2 | - | 17 | - | CASRIKGGPTVTSPLHF | TGTGCCAGCAGGATCAAAGGGGGGCCGACCGTGACCTCACCCCTCCACTTT
TRBJ2-1 | TRBV7-3 | - | 15 | - | CASSLSAGSYNEQFF | TGTGCCAGCAGCTTATCAGCAGGGTCCTACAATGAGCAGTTCTTC
TRBJ1-2 | TRBV6-5 | TRBD1 | 13 | - | CASRLTGVYGYTF | TGTGCCAGCAGACTGACAGGGGTCTATGGCTACACCTTC
TRBJ1-6 | TRBV23-1 | - | 12 | - | CASSRSFSPLHF | TGCGCCAGCAGCAGGTCGTTTTCACCCCTCCACTTT
TRBJ2-2 | TRBV9 | - | 15 | - | CASSADRLSTGELFF | TGTGCCAGCAGCGCCGACAGGCTATCCACCGGGGAGCTGTTTTTT
TRBJ2-7 | TRBV3-1/TRBV3-2 | - | 12 | once | CASSLSSYEQYF | TGTGCCAGCAGCCTAAGCTCCTACGAGCAGTACTTC
TRBJ1-2 | TRBV7-2 | TRBD1 | 16 | - | CASLGWTGDFNYGYTF | TGTGCCAGCCTAGGGTGGACAGGGGATTTTAACTATGGCTACACCTTC
TRBJ1-2 | TRBV2 | TRBD1 | 14 | - | CASIRDQGAGGYTF | TGTGCCAGCATCAGGGATCAGGGGGCCGGCGGCTACACCTTC
TRBJ2-5 | TRBV19 | - | 13 | - | CASKGPGLETQYF | TGTGCCAGTAAGGGCCCCGGGCTGGAGACCCAGTACTTC
TRBJ1-2 | TRBV18 | - | 15 | - | CASSPLEGANYGYTF | TGTGCCAGCTCACCATTGGAGGGGGCTAACTATGGCTACACCTTC
TRBJ1-2 | TRBV27 | - | 14 | - | CASSLSYGLYGYTF | TGTGCCAGCAGTTTATCGTACGGACTTTATGGCTACACCTTC
TRBJ1-5 | TRBV27 | TRBD1 | 16 | - | CASSFTSRGGNQPQHF | TGTGCCAGCAGTTTCACCAGCAGGGGGGGCAATCAGCCCCAGCATTTT
TRBJ1-2 | TRBV24-1 | TRBD1 | 12 | - | CATSDGDSGYTF | TGTGCCACCAGTGATGGGGACAGTGGCTACACCTTC
TRBJ1-4 | TRBV9 | - | 15 | - | CASSVVPDGNEKLFF | TGTGCCAGCAGCGTAGTTCCGGACGGGAATGAAAAACTGTTTTTT
TRBJ1-6 | TRBV5-1 | - | 13 | - | CASRDADNSPLHF | TGCGCCAGCCGGGACGCCGATAATTCACCCCTCCACTTT
TRBJ2-6 | TRBV24-1 | - | 13 | once | CATSASGANVLTF | TGTGCCACCAGCGCCTCTGGGGCCAACGTCCTGACTTTC
TRBJ2-5 | TRBV5-1 | TRBD2 | 17 | - | CASTRPSGGALGETQYF | TGCGCCAGCACAAGGCCTAGCGGGGGGGCGTTGGGAGAGACCCAGTACTTC
TRBJ2-1 | TRBV9 | TRBD2 | 15 | - | CASSVLAGDVNEQFF | TGTGCCAGCAGCGTTCTGGCGGGGGACGTAAATGAGCAGTTCTTC
TRBJ2-7 | TRBV23-1 | - | 13 | - | CASSQGHKYEQYF | TGCGCCAGCAGTCAAGGACACAAGTACGAGCAGTACTTC
TRBJ2-2 | TRBV13 | - | 13 | - | CASSLRAPGELFF | TGTGCCAGCAGCCTCAGGGCGCCCGGGGAGCTGTTTTTT
TRBJ1-4 | TRBV7-9 | TRBD1 | 18 | - | CASSFGQGAMVSNEKLFF | TGTGCCAGCAGCTTCGGACAGGGGGCAATGGTCTCTAATGAAAAACTGTTTTTT
TRBJ2-2 | TRBV5-8 | TRBD2 | 16 | - | CASSYQTSVNTGELFF | TGTGCCAGCAGCTACCAGACTAGCGTCAACACCGGGGAGCTGTTTTTT
TRBJ2-3 | TRBV11-3 | - | 15 | - | CASSLMGQDSDTQYF | TGTGCCAGCAGCTTAATGGGTCAGGACTCGGATACGCAGTATTTT
TRBJ1-1 | TRBV19 | - | 14 | - | CASRVRGGNTEAFF | TGTGCCAGTCGGGTCAGGGGAGGGAACACTGAAGCTTTCTTT
TRBJ1-6 | TRBV11-2 | - | 15 | - | CASSLVGRRNSPLHF | TGTGCCAGCAGCTTAGTGGGTCGGAGGAATTCACCCCTCCACTTT
TRBJ2-1 | TRBV6-5 | TRBD1 | 14 | once | CAMQGASSYNEQFF | TGTGCCATGCAGGGGGCGTCCTCCTACAATGAGCAGTTCTTC
TRBJ1-6 | TRBV3-1/TRBV3-2 | - | 16 | - | CASSKDGDLYNSPLHF | TGTGCCAGCAGCAAGGACGGGGACCTCTATAATTCACCCCTCCACTTT
TRBJ1-2 | TRBV3-1/TRBV3-2 | - | 13 | - | CASSQGEGYGYTF | TGTGCCAGCAGCCAAGGAGAGGGCTATGGCTACACCTTC
TRBJ1-1 | TRBV29-1 | - | 12 | - | CSGREGNTEAFF | TGCAGCGGACGTGAGGGGAACACTGAAGCTTTCTTT
TRBJ1-2 | TRBV4-1 | - | 14 | few | CASSPGRGGYGYTF | TGCGCCAGCAGCCCAGGACGTGGGGGCTATGGCTACACCTTC